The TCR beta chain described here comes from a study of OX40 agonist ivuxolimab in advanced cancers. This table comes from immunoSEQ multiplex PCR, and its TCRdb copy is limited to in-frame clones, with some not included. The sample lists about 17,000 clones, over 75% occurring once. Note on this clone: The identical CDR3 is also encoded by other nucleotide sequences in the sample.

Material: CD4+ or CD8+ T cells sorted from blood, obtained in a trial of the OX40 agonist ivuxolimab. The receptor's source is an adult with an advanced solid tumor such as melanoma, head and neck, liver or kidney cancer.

The CDR3 DNA is TGTGCCAGCAGTCGCGGCGAGGGAGGAGGCCAAGAGACCCAGTACTTC. Its protein is CASSRGEGGGQETQYF. The J gene is TRBJ2-5, the V gene TRBV7-2, with D tentatively TRBD2 (6 bases). This CDR3 is built from 16 residues. V was pared by 6 bases and J by 1 base, with 18 bases between. CDR1 is SGHTA and CDR2 is FQGNSA in the germline V gene.